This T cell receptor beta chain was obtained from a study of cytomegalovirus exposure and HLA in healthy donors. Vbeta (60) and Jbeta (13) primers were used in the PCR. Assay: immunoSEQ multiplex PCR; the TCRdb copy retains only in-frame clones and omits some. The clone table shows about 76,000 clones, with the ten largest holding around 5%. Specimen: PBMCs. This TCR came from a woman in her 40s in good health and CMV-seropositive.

The CDR3, as DNA: TGTGCCAGTAGTATTGCGGTGAACACTGAAGCTTTCTTT. Translated: CASSIAVNTEAFF. The chain carries TRBV19 and TRBJ1-1; D unresolved. CDR1 and CDR2 from the germline V gene are LNHDA and SQIVND (reference sequence). The CDR3 is made up of 13 amino acids. V was pared by 3 bases and J by 0 bases, with 5 bases between.